The present TCR beta chain was sequenced within a study of T cell changes during pregnancy in multiple sclerosis. The germline V gene has CDR1 LNHDA and CDR2 SQIVND (reference sequence). The V segment lost 1 base and the J segment 5 bases; nucleotides outside the gene matches: 6. CDR3 size: 15 residues. Method: immunoSEQ multiplex PCR; TCRdb's copy keeps in-frame clones and lacks some. The data hold 20,000 to 25,000 clones, with 85% to 95% observed a single time. Sequences were derived from CD4+ T cells from peripheral blood mononuclear cells, sampled in the third trimester of pregnancy. The chain is built from TRBV19 and TRBJ2-7, with 9 bases lining up with TRBD1. The TCR was taken from a female donor with multiple sclerosis, enrolled in a pregnancy study. DNA for the CDR3: TGTGCCAGTAGTATAGCCGGGACAGGGAACCACGAGCAGTACTTC. It encodes CASSIAGTGNHEQYF.